The 5 T cell receptor beta chains listed next were all sequenced from one sample in a study of T cells in Graves' hyperthyroidism and ophthalmopathy. TCR beta CDR3 regions were amplified from RNA. First-round RT-PCR with HTBI primers amplified the TCR CDR3 region. MiXCR was run by TCRdb on the multiplex PCR reads, yielding one entry per CDR3 protein. Of about 520,000 distinct CDR3 sequences listed, approximately 25% are singletons. Material for sequencing was blood. The source is a woman in her twenties or thirties with Graves' ophthalmopathy.

This clonotype was seen ten or more times. V gene TRBV7-9 combines with J gene TRBJ1-2; 9 bases align to TRBD1. Germline V gene lookup returns CDR1 SEHNR and CDR2 FQNEAQ (reference sequence). V trimming: 6 bases; J trimming: 8 bases; junction bases outside the gene matches: 10. The CDR3 totals 14 residues. Written as DNA, the CDR3 is TGTGCCAGCAGTCCCGGGACAGGGTTATCGGGCTACACCTTC. It is translated as CASSPGTGLSGYTF.

The sample holds many counts of this clonotype. The V gene is TRBV2, the J gene TRBJ1-5, with D tentatively TRBD1 (5 bases). CDR3 length equals 15 residues. Trimming removed 1 base at V and 7 bases at J, with 14 bases between. CDR1 SNHLY and CDR2 FYNNEI come from the germline V gene. The CDR3 protein is CASSEVLRVEQPQHF. CDR3 nucleotides: TGTGCCAGCAGTGAAGTACTCAGGGTTGAACAGCCCCAGCATTTT. The full variable domain, rest sourced from reference TRBV2 and TRBJ1-5, is EPEVTQTPSHQVTQMGQEVILRCVPISNHLYFYWYRQILGQKVEFLVSFYNNEISEKSEIFDDQFSVERPDGSNFTLKIRSTKLEDSAMYFCASSEVLRVEQPQHFGDGTRLSIL.

Comments on this clonotype: A much larger clone lies one base from this, so it may be a read error. No conserved phenylalanine or tryptophan is present at the end of the CDR3, so a read error is the likely explanation. The rearrangement links TRBV13 to TRBJ1-2; D uncertain. The CDR3 contains 16 residues. The germline V and J ends were trimmed by 0 bases and 5 bases, with 16 bases remaining between them. CDR1 is PRHDT, CDR2 FYEKMQ, per germline (reference sequence). The CDR3 region has the DNA TGTGCCAGCAGCTTAGGAATACCGCTCGATGTATATGGCTACACCCTC. Protein: CASSLGIPLDVYGYTL.

This clonotype was counted at least ten times. The rearrangement uses TRBV6-2 or TRBV6-3 and TRBJ2-7; D might be TRBD2 (7 bases). Per germline, CDR1 MNHEY and CDR2 SVGEGT. V was clipped by 6 bases and J by 6 bases, with 15 bases between them. The CDR3 runs to 13 residues. The CDR3, as DNA: TGTGCCAGCAGGTACGGCGGGGGCGGCGAGCAGTACTTC. Its protein is CASRYGGGGEQYF.

In DNA, the CDR3 is TGCGCCAGCAGTGAAATTGGCGCGGCCGAGCAGTACTTC. This translates into CASSEIGAAEQYF. This rearrangement joins TRBV10-2 to TRBJ2-7; D ambiguous. Trimming took off 3 bases at V and 6 bases at J, with 12 bases between the two ends. Germline V CDR1 and CDR2: WSHSY, SAAADI. CDR3 length equals 13 residues.